This T cell receptor (beta chain) was identified in a study of cytomegalovirus exposure and HLA in healthy donors (dated by TCRdb to the late 2010s). Some background on the complete study: According to an earlier analysis of around 600 of the donors, about 179 million T cells yielded some 110 million unique TCR beta sequences and 276 Gb of sequence data. The T cell repertoires of 666 subjects were profiled by immunosequencing and related to cytomegalovirus serostatus. Four or five DR-DQ haplotypes were treated as single units for association and clustering because of strong linkage in the cohort. On average, around 200,000 unique TCR beta nucleotide sequences were sequenced per donor among 398 genotyped donors of the cohort, with approximately 18% of those sequences being non-productive. A later genetic analysis used genome-wide SNP genotypes for 398 of the 666 donors, treating that subset as a discovery cohort. The genetic ancestry cluster associated with self-reported Caucasian donors included around four fifths of the 398 genotyped donors. The later analysis used no new phenotypic data to find candidate immune exposures, relying instead on TCR beta sequences and their occurrence across donors. HLA typing included class I and class II loci at four-digit resolution. In a later analysis, previously published TCR beta repertoires from 550 to 750 donors were re-analyzed and high-resolution HLA genotyping was added so that TCR occurrence patterns could be studied. To predict cytomegalovirus infection status, the study combined high-throughput TCR immunosequencing, statistical association of individual TCRs with disease status, and machine learning. A separate validation cohort of 90 to 150 different subjects was used in addition to the 666-subject first cohort. Donor age, sex, ethnicity and CMV serostatus were compiled together with the repertoire data. The study aimed to test whether signatures of past pathogen exposure could be identified by cataloging public T cell receptors. In an earlier analysis of roughly 540 of the donors, high-throughput TCR beta sequencing was used to judge whether each TCR beta V gene segment behaved as functional or pseudogenic. Typing coverage differed by locus: A, B, C, DRB1 and DQB1 were typed in roughly 629-630 donors, DQA1 in 522, DPA1 in 600 to 610, and DPB1 in just under 480. All discovery cohort repertoires had been generated using a single sequencing platform. About 300 gigabases of sequencing data and 70 million to 85 million unique TCR sequences were included in an early release covering roughly 600 HLA-typed donors. The full study reports these points: The study listed 150 to 200 TCR beta chains as associated with cytomegalovirus. A later analysis found that most CMV-associated TCR beta chains appeared HLA-restricted, with HLA associations seemingly driven largely by CMV exposure. Because the 87-base-pair reads could not distinguish some IMGT-functional V segments, including TRBV6-2 and TRBV6-3, those segments were excluded. A later genetic analysis associated a missense DCLRE1C variant with V-gene and J-gene trimming of TCR beta chains, and an independent cohort replicated the association. It was suggested by the authors that the approach could potentially be generalized to other disease states and immunological phenotypes. A later analysis reported that several top co-occurrence clusters appeared linked to parvovirus B19, influenza, CMV and Epstein-Barr virus. An earlier analysis of 587 of the donors showed that most TCR beta V segments appeared in productive rearrangements either about 87% or about 30% of the time, which broadly matched IMGT annotations. A later analysis found that TCR association rates varied across HLA loci, with DRB1 alleles showing the most associated TCRs and HLA-C alleles the fewest. When HLA alleles, especially DR and DQ, strongly co-occurred, attributing TCR associations to individual alleles was difficult. In vitro tests confirmed that a few of the cytomegalovirus-associated TCR beta chains recognize cytomegalovirus antigens. While some public TCRs were present in many individuals, most TCR sequences turned up only very rarely across donors. Because HLA typing was unavailable for some donors at each locus, only the typed subset was used in association tests. The earlier analysis of 587 of the donors excluded fewer than 20 rarely observed V segments, including chromosome 9 orphons, because counts were too low. Cytomegalovirus status was reported to be diagnosed by the classifier with high specificity and sensitivity in both the original and validation cohorts. This cohort had only TCR beta chains sequenced, and the lack of alpha or paired-chain data limited which features could be detected. According to a later genetic analysis, donors in an Asian-associated ancestry cluster had fewer N-insertions in productive TCRs than the roughly 660-donor mean. The only immune exposure information available for the cohort was CMV serostatus. In a later analysis, HLA-associated TCR beta chains were found to be more clonally expanded and to have lower generation probabilities than equally common non-associated chains. A further reported finding was that TCR beta sequences accurately predicted the HLA-A and HLA-B alleles for most subjects in the first cohort. The sequencing pipeline was judged likely to have produced a cluster of highly shared sequence variants as a technical artifact. Roughly uniform sequencing depth across donors was assumed in presence/absence analyses, although this assumption may not hold. A later analysis associated about 17,000 TCR beta sequences with specific HLA alleles at a false discovery rate of 0.05. Linkage disequilibrium might explain the correlated functional status among segregating V segments, but an unknown experimental factor could not be excluded.

In total, roughly 710 healthy bone marrow donors made up the cohort. At the time of sampling, all cohort members were nominally healthy, though unrecorded immune exposures were likely present. The donor tested CMV seronegative, placing the donor among the 350 to 400 seronegative members of the cohort. A peripheral blood sample was collected from each donor, and TCR beta sequencing was performed on peripheral blood mononuclear cells. Genomic DNA was extracted from the blood cell samples with the Qiagen DNeasy Blood Extraction Kit. The library was prepared using the immunoSEQ multiplex PCR assay. For the multiplex PCR, a mixture combining 60 forward primers for TCR Vbeta segments and 13 reverse primers for TCR Jbeta segments was used. A multiplex PCR assay on genomic DNA amplified the CDR3 region of rearranged TCR beta genes. Amplified TCR beta libraries were sequenced as 87-base-pair reads on the Illumina HiSeq System. The study's own analysis went as follows. A later analysis counted approximately 84 million unique TCR beta chains across the 700 or so repertoires, and some 11 million of these chains were shared by at least two donors. Raw reads were error-corrected and collapsed into unique sequences by a nearest-neighbor algorithm in which closely related sequences were merged to remove PCR and sequencing errors. Alignment of CDR3 sequences to IMGT reference sequences was used to assign V, D and J gene segments. For a sequence to be retained, a match of at least six nucleotides to both a V gene segment and a J gene segment was required. Rearrangements were called productive when the CDR3 lacked stop codons and stayed in frame with V and J; all others were non-productive. CDR3 was defined according to IMGT convention as the region running from the second conserved V-encoded cysteine to the conserved J-encoded phenylalanine. The earlier analysis of around 640 of the donors excluded sequences that lacked an unambiguous match to a single V gene segment. An earlier analysis of some 610 of the donors called V segments functional above 56.7% productive rearrangements and segregating when the between-donor standard deviation exceeded 5%. A statistical classification framework was built to diagnose cytomegalovirus status from the catalog of TCR beta chain sequences. In a later analysis, V and J genes were assigned by comparing TCR nucleotide sequences against IMGT/GENE-DB human TR gene sequences. A later analysis assigned CDR3 sequences and most-parsimonious VDJ recombination scenarios with the TCRdist pipeline. In a later analysis, every TCR beta chain was defined by the combination of its CDR3 amino acid sequence and its V-gene family, and reads without a unique V-gene family were dropped. As a way to deal with suspected cross-contamination and a sequencing artifact, a later analysis dropped 640 or so nucleotide sequences that were highly shared and had low generation probability. A later analysis calculated a clonal expansion index for each public chain from normalized within-repertoire ranks of inferred template counts. Generation probabilities in a later analysis came from a VDJ recombination model fitted to out-of-frame rearrangements, and those results were checked against IGoR. In a later analysis, TCR-TCR, TCR-HLA and TCR-CMV co-occurrence was scored with hypergeometric tests, and a repertoire-size bias correction was applied to TCR pairs. False discovery rates were estimated in a later analysis by permuting HLA or CMV assignments 20 times. In a later analysis, co-occurring TCRs were grouped with DBSCAN, and TCRdist sequence similarity was added when clustering was performed within HLA-allele-positive subsets. Co-occurrence clustering excluded repertoires with fewer than 30,000 or more than 120,000 public chains, plus five with anomalous nucleotide sharing. The source is immuneACCESS, and TCRdb retained only in-frame sequences with V and J called. Part of the clones is not carried over; for the studies checked, unresolved V genes explain less than half of this, and the remainder is unexplained. That table furnishes V, J and clone size, whereas the DNA furnished D and trimming. This sample comprises about 110,000 clones, 82% of them detected only once. 1.6% of the sample rests with the top ten.

CDR1 and CDR2, per the germline V gene, are ENHRY and SYGVKD. The V and J ends are trimmed by 0 bases and 4 bases, leaving 16 bases between them. The CDR3 numbers 18 residues from cysteine through phenylalanine. Solely the CDR3 DNA is kept, with 54 bases framed from the first base. In regard to this clone: Its antigen is not yet known. No much larger clone exists at a distance of one base, and base qualities are not known.

The sequenced material came from PBMCs. This clonotype was obtained from a man aged 45-60 years in good health and CMV-seronegative. The sequence joins TRBV10-3 to TRBJ2-6; TRBD2 is possibly the D segment (6 matching bases). In nucleotide form, the sequence is TGTGCCATCAGTGAGTCGTTCGCGGGGTTGCGGGGGGCCAACGTCCTGACTTTC. Translation gives CAISESFAGLRGANVLTF.